The clone carrying this TCR beta chain has a count of ten or more. What it binds is unknown. This CDR3 region has 13 residues. The germline V gene has CDR1 DFQATT and CDR2 SNEGSKA (reference sequence). The V gene end was trimmed by 6 bases and the J gene end by 3 bases; junction bases not matched to a gene: 3. Libraries used 2 million unsorted PBMCs kept frozen in RNAlater. The data belong to a study of neurological immune-mediated disorders. Overall study findings and caveats: Multiple sclerosis was found to have the least TCR clonal expansion, below healthy controls, and HTLV-1-associated myelopathy the most.

The cDNA was synthesized by means of template-switch 5'RACE, which was carried out with 10-nucleotide random UMIs. Every sequencing run generated over 190 million TCR-beta sequences from 15-18 subjects. TCRdb re-analysed the 5' RACE reads in MiXCR, keeping a single row per CDR3 protein. Of about 48,000 distinct CDR3 sequences in the sample, about 9.4% were seen once. The TCR was taken from a woman in her 40s with HTLV-1-associated myelopathy (HAM/TSP). The sequenced material came from PBMCs. The chain recombines TRBV20-1 with TRBJ1-4; TRBD1 aligns across 8 bases. The CDR3 DNA is TGCAGTGCCAAGACAGGGGCTAATGAAAAACTGTTTTTT. This translates into CSAKTGANEKLFF.